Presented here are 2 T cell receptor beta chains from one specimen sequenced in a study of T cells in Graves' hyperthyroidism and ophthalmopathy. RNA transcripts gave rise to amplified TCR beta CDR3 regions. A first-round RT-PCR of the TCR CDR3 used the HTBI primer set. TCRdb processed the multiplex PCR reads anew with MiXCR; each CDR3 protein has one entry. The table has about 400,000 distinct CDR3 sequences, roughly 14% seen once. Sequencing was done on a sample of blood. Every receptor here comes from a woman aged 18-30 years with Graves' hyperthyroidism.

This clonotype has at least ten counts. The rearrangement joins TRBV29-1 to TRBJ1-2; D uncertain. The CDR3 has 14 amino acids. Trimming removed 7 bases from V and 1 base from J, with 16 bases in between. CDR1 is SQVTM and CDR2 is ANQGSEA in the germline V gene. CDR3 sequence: CSAPAAADNYGYTF. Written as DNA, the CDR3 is TGCAGCGCCCCAGCGGCGGCCGATAACTATGGCTACACCTTC.

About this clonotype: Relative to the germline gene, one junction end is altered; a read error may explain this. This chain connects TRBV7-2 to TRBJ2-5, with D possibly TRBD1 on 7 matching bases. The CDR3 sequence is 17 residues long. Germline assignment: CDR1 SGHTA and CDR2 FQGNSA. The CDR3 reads CASSQGLKQGRQETQYF. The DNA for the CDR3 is TGCGCCAGCAGCCAAGGACTAAAACAGGGGAGACAAGAGACCCAGTACTTC.